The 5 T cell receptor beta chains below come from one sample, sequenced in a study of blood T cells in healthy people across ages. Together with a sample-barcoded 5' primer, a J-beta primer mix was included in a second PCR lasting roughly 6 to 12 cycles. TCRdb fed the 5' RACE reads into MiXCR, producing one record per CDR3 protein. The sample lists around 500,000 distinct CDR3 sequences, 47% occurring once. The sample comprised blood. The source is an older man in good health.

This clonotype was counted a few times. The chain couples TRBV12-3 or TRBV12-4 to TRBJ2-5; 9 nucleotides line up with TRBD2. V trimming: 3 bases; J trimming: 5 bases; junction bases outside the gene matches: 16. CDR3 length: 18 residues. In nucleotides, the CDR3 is TGTGCCAGCAGTTTGACCGGGACTAGCAAAGCGGAGGGGGAGACCCAGTACTTC. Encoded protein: CASSLTGTSKAEGETQYF.

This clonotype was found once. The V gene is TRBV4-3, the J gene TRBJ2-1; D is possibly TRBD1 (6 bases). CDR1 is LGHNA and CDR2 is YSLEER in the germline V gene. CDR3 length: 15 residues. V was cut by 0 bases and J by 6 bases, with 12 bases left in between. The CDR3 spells CASSQDTGQTNEQFF. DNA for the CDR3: TGCGCCAGCAGCCAAGACACTGGACAGACCAATGAGCAGTTCTTC.

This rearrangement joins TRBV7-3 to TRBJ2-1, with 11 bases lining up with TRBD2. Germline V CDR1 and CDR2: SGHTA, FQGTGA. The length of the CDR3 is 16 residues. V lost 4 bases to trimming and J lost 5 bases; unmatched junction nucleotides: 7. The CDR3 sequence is CASSSPTSGAHNEQFF. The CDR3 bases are TGTGCCAGCAGCTCCCCGACTAGCGGGGCTCACAATGAGCAGTTCTTC.

CDR3 nucleotides: TGCAGTGCTAGCCAGGATAGCAATCAGCCCCAGCATTTT. As protein: CSASQDSNQPQHF. The rearrangement uses TRBV20-1 and TRBJ1-5; D call uncertain. The CDR3 has 13 residues. Trimming removed 3 bases from V and 0 bases from J, with 6 bases in between. CDR1 is DFQATT and CDR2 is SNEGSKA in the germline V gene (reference sequence).

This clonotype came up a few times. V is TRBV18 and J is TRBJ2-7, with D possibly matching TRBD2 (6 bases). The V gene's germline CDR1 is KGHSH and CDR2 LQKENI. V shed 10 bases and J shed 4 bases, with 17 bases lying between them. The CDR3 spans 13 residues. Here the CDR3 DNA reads TGTGCCACCGCGGGGACGGATACATACGAGCAGTACTTC. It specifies CATAGTDTYEQYF.